The 12 T cell receptor beta chains given below trace back to one sample, sequenced in a study of neurological immune-mediated disorders (dated by TCRdb to about 2019). Libraries were constructed by 5' RACE. For sequencing, an Illumina HiSeq 2500 was employed. The raw public data were reprocessed by TCRdb itself: fastp quality trimming at Q25, MiXCR clonotype calling, in-frame beta chains only. Identical CDR3 protein sequences are pooled into one entry, listed with their most common genes and DNA. Across this sample there are about 46,000 distinct CDR3 sequences, with less than 2% seen only once. 2.2% of the sample comes from the top ten. Sequenced input: PBMCs. These receptors were collected from a woman aged 40 to 55 with multiple sclerosis.

This clonotype was recorded at least ten times. The chain employs TRBV20-1 and TRBJ2-3; D perhaps matches TRBD1 (5 bases). The CDR3 is 14 residues long. CDR1 is DFQATT and CDR2 is SNEGSKA in the germline V gene (reference sequence). The ends were cut back, 6 bases at V and 4 bases at J, with 17 bases in the middle. The CDR3 region has the DNA TGCAGTGCGATAAGGGCAGGGCGGCCAGATACGCAGTATTTT. As protein: CSAIRAGRPDTQYF.

The sample holds many counts of this clonotype. The chain carries TRBV6-5 and TRBJ1-1; 7 bases agree with TRBD1. This CDR3 has 16 residues. CDR1 and CDR2 from the germline V gene are MNHEY and SVGAGI. Unmatched junction bases numbered 15, after V lost 7 bases and J lost 4 bases. Here the CDR3 reads CASTPNPKGARTEAFF. For the CDR3, the DNA is TGTGCCAGCACCCCAAACCCCAAGGGGGCGCGCACTGAAGCTTTCTTT.

The chain recombines TRBV14 with TRBJ1-6; no clear D gene. The CDR3 is 13 amino acids. Trimming took off 2 bases at V and 7 bases at J, with 6 bases between the two ends. CDR1 SGHDN and CDR2 FVKESK come from the germline V gene. CDR3 protein: CASSQTGNSPLHF. The DNA of the CDR3 is TGTGCCAGCAGCCAAACGGGGAATTCACCCCTCCACTTT.

The table lists this clonotype with many counts. This chain connects TRBV5-5 to TRBJ1-3, with 7 bases fitting TRBD1. This CDR3 has 15 amino acids. V lost 3 bases to trimming and J lost 0 bases; unmatched junction nucleotides: 3. The germline gives CDR1 SGHKS, CDR2 YYEKEE (reference sequence). CDR3 in amino acids: CASSSGTASGNTIYF. CDR3 in DNA: TGTGCCAGCAGCTCGGGGACAGCCTCTGGAAACACCATATATTTT.

This clonotype has ten or more counts. The chain recombines TRBV20-1 with TRBJ1-3; TRBD1 might be the D (5 bases). The CDR3 runs to 15 residues. The germline V and J ends were trimmed by 1 base and 0 bases, with 10 bases remaining between them. In germline, CDR1 is DFQATT, CDR2 SNEGSKA (reference sequence). CDR3 sequence (DNA): TGCAGTGCTAGAGGGGGCGGGTCCTCTGGAAACACCATATATTTT. Translating it yields CSARGGGSSGNTIYF.

There are a few counts of this clonotype. A read error may produce the germline difference seen at one junction end. The V call is TRBV3-1, the J call TRBJ2-2; D not resolved. This CDR3 contains 12 residues. Germline V gives CDR1 LGHDT, CDR2 YNNKEL (reference sequence). The CDR3 sequence: CDSSRNTGELFF. CDR3 sequence (DNA): TGTGACAGCAGCAGAAACACCGGGGAGCTGTTTTTT.

This clonotype showed up many times. The genes are TRBV20-1 and TRBJ2-2; TRBD2 matches at 8 bases. The V segment lost 6 bases and the J segment 2 bases; nucleotides outside the gene matches: 11. Looked up from germline, CDR1 is DFQATT and CDR2 is SNEGSKA (reference sequence). CDR3 length: 16 amino acids. The CDR3 here is CSARSFGTRNTGELFF. The CDR3 nucleotides are TGCAGTGCCAGAAGTTTCGGGACTAGAAACACCGGGGAGCTGTTTTTT.

This chain links TRBV18 with TRBJ2-7; 7 bases agree with TRBD1. J gave up 3 bases and V 2 bases, and 13 bases lay outside the gene matches. The CDR3 runs 17 residues. CDR1 KGHSH and CDR2 LQKENI come from the germline V gene. The CDR3 DNA sequence: TGTGCCAGCTCACCAACCTCAGGGGGTGGAGGATACTACGAGCAGTACTTC. Protein: CASSPTSGGGGYYEQYF.

The chain carries TRBV20-1 and TRBJ1-4, with 7 bases that match TRBD1. The CDR3 loop spans 13 amino acids. CDR1 and CDR2 (germline): DFQATT, SNEGSKA (reference sequence). V lost 2 bases to trimming and J lost 7 bases; unmatched junction nucleotides: 4. The CDR3 spells CSARTGALEKLFF. In nucleotides, the CDR3 is TGCAGTGCTAGAACAGGGGCGCTTGAAAAACTGTTTTTT.

This clonotype was seen many times. The rearrangement joins TRBV5-1 to TRBJ2-3; no firm D call. This CDR3 is 14 amino acids long. V dropped 3 bases and J dropped 6 bases, with 14 bases sitting between them. CDR1 is SGHRS and CDR2 is YFSETQ in the germline V gene. CDR3 protein: CASSSGPTFDTQYF. DNA for the CDR3: TGCGCCAGCAGCTCCGGCCCTACTTTCGATACGCAGTATTTT.

This clonotype was seen many times. This chain joins TRBV7-3 and TRBJ1-1; possible D gene TRBD1, 6 bases. CDR1 and CDR2 from the germline V gene are SGHTA and FQGTGA. The CDR3 is made up of 15 amino acids. Trimming removed 1 base from V and 0 bases from J, with 9 bases in between. CDR3 residues: CASSLRGGVNTEAFF. CDR3 nucleotides: TGTGCCAGCAGCTTAAGAGGGGGTGTGAACACTGAAGCTTTCTTT.

This clonotype was seen repeatedly, ten times or more. The chain carries TRBV9 and TRBJ2-2; 7 nucleotides line up with TRBD1. The germline gives CDR1 SGDLS, CDR2 YYNGEE. V was pared by 4 bases and J by 0 bases, with 3 bases of the junction left unmatched. This CDR3 has 15 amino acids. Written as DNA, the CDR3 is TGTGCCAGCAGCACGGGGACAGCGAACACCGGGGAGCTGTTTTTT. Translating gives CASSTGTANTGELFF.